This TCR beta chain was profiled in a study of CD8 T cells in Susac syndrome. The CDR3 length is 13 residues. Germline V lookup: CDR1 LGHNA, CDR2 YNFKEQ. V gave up 0 bases and J gave up 5 bases, with 6 bases separating them. TCR beta sequences were obtained from blood CD8+ and CD4+ T cells. TEMRA cells were FACS-enriched, unlike CD8+ and CD4+ T cells, which were negatively isolated. General study findings and limits: The study's TCR sequencing and HLA analysis covered a relatively small number of individuals, and the study acknowledged this.

Notes on this clonotype: Its antigen is still unknown.

Reverse transcription of roughly 0.45 to 1 ug RNA was carried out with random hexamers. The method of amplification for TCR beta CDR3 was immunoSEQ multiplex PCR, covering 54 Vbeta and 13 Jbeta. TCRdb re-called the immunoSEQ multiplex PCR reads with MiXCR, one entry per CDR3 protein. The sample carries roughly 200,000 distinct CDR3 sequences, 95% recorded once. The clonotype originates from a human donor in good health. Source material: CD4+ T cells from PBMCs. The J gene is TRBJ2-3, the V gene TRBV4-2; D call uncertain. CDR3 amino acids: CASSQDPQDTQYF. The CDR3 DNA is TGTGCCAGCAGCCAAGACCCACAAGATACGCAGTATTTT.